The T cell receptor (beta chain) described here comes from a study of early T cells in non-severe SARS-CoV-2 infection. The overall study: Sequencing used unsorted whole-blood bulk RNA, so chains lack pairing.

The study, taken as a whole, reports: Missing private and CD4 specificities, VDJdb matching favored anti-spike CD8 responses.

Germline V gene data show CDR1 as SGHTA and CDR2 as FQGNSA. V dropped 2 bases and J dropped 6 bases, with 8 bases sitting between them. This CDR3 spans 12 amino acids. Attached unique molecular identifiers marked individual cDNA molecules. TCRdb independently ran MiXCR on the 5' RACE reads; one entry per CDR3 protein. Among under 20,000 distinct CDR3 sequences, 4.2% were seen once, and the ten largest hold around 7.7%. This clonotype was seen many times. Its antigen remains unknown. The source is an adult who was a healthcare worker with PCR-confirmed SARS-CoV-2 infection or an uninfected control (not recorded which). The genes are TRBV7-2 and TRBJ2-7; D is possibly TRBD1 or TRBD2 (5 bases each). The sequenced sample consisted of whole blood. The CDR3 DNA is TGTGCCAGCAGCTTAATGGGACCCGAGCAGTACTTC. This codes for CASSLMGPEQYF.